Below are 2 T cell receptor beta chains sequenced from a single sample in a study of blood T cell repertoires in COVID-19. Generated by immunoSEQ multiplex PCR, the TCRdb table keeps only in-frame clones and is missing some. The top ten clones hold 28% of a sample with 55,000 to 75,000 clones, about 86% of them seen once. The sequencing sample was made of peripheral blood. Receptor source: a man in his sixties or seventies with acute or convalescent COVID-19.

CDR3 loop: CASSYTGNTEAFF. CDR3 bases: TGCGCCAGCAGCTACACAGGGAACACTGAAGCTTTCTTT. This chain uses TRBV5-1 with TRBJ1-1, with a possible D match to TRBD1 (5 bases). CDR3 length: 13 residues. Germline V CDR1 and CDR2: SGHRS, YFSETQ. V dropped 3 bases and J dropped 1 base, with 7 bases sitting between them.

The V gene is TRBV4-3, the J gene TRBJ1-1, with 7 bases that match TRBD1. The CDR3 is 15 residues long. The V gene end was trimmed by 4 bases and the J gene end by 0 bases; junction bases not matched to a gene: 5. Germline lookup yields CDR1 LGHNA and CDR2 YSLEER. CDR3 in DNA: TGCGCCAGCAGCCCGGACAGGACCATGAACACTGAAGCTTTCTTT. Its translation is CASSPDRTMNTEAFF.